The 9 T cell receptor beta chains reported below all come from one sample, sequenced in a study of Tregs in tolerant kidney transplant recipients. Related graft donors supplied nonmyeloablative bone marrow transplants, and mixed chimerism was transient. The data were produced by immunoSEQ multiplex PCR, yet TCRdb's version contains in-frame clones alone and is incomplete. The sample holds tens of thousands of clones; about 89% are singletons and the top ten take approximately 16%. The specimen was CD8+ T cells from blood (PBMCs), collected 24 months after the transplant. Receptors originate from a human patient who received a combined kidney and bone marrow transplant. The T cells may come from the graft donor.

The chain joins TRBV10-1 to TRBJ1-1; weak D call: TRBD1 (6 bases). Trimming removed 11 bases from V and 5 bases from J, with 18 bases in between. Germline V gene data show CDR1 as WNHNN and CDR2 as SYGVQD (reference sequence). The CDR3 has 13 residues. Here the CDR3 reads CAPFEQGLTEAFF. In DNA form, the CDR3 reads TGCGCCCCATTTGAACAGGGTCTTACTGAAGCTTTCTTT.

The chain carries TRBV30 and TRBJ2-5; 14 nucleotides align to TRBD2. Unmatched junction bases numbered 4, after V lost 8 bases and J lost 5 bases. The CDR3 spans 13 residues. Germline V gene sequence: CDR1 GTSNPN, CDR2 SVGIG (reference sequence). The CDR3: CAAGTSGSETQYF. The CDR3 DNA reads as TGTGCCGCTGGGACTAGCGGGAGTGAGACCCAGTACTTC.

V is TRBV4-3 and J is TRBJ2-3; 7 bases agree with TRBD1. The CDR3 totals 17 residues. Germline-derived CDR1 and CDR2 are LGHNA and YSLEER. After removal of 0 bases from V and 2 bases from J, the junction contained 8 bases not matched to a gene. CDR3 nucleotides: TGCGCCAGCAGCCAAGAGTTGGTAGAGGGGGCCACAGATACGCAGTATTTT. Translating gives CASSQELVEGATDTQYF.

The chain links TRBV19 to TRBJ2-7; D is unresolved. The germline V and J ends were trimmed by 5 bases and 0 bases, with 11 bases remaining between them. The CDR3 length is 14 residues. Looked up from germline, CDR1 is LNHDA and CDR2 is SQIVND (reference sequence). The CDR3 DNA is TGTGCCAGTAGTTTGAGTACTCCCTCCTACGAGCAGTACTTC. It translates to CASSLSTPSYEQYF.

The V and J genes are TRBV7-2 and TRBJ2-3; possibly TRBD2 for D (5 bases). CDR1 is SGHTA, CDR2 FQGNSA, per germline. The V gene lost 3 bases and the J gene lost 2 bases, with 12 bases spanning the gap. The CDR3 contains 15 residues. DNA for the CDR3: TGTGCCAGCAGCTTTAGAGGACTTACCACAGATACGCAGTATTTT. It encodes CASSFRGLTTDTQYF.

The chain employs TRBV7-2 and TRBJ2-7, with 10 bases identical to TRBD1. This CDR3 contains 15 residues. CDR1 and CDR2 from the germline V gene are SGHTA and FQGNSA. V lost 5 bases and J lost 3; bases outside the gene matches: 7. The CDR3 loop reads CASSPVTGGRYEQYF. The CDR3 nucleotides read TGTGCCAGCAGCCCGGTGACAGGGGGCCGCTACGAGCAGTACTTC. Full variable domain (rest looked up from reference TRBV7-2 and TRBJ2-7): GAGVSQSPSNKVTEKGKDVELRCDPISGHTALYWYRQSLGQGLEFLIYFQGNSAPDKSGLPSDRFSAERTGGSVSTLTIQRTQQEDSAVYLCASSPVTGGRYEQYFGPGTRLTVT.

The chain links TRBV5-5 to TRBJ1-5; possibly TRBD1 for D (5 bases). V gave up 3 bases and J gave up 3 bases, with 16 bases separating them. The CDR3 has 16 amino acids. Germline CDR1 reads SGHKS; CDR2 reads YYEKEE (reference sequence). DNA for the CDR3: TGTGCCAGCAGCTCAGGATCCGGGACTAACAATCAGCCCCAGCATTTT. Its protein is CASSSGSGTNNQPQHF. The whole variable domain, filled in from reference TRBV5-5 and TRBJ1-5, reads DAGVTQSPTHLIKTRGQQVTLRCSPISGHKSVSWYQQVLGQGPQFIFQYYEKEERGRGNFPDRFSARQFPNYSSELNVNALLLGDSALYLCASSSGSGTNNQPQHFGDGTRLSIL.

The chain carries TRBV7-8 and TRBJ2-7; 7 positions match TRBD1. The CDR3 has 13 residues. V shed 1 base and J 7 bases; nucleotides not matched to a gene: 4. Germline V gives CDR1 SGHVS, CDR2 FQNEAQ. The CDR3 sequence: CASSLGTGQEQYF. The CDR3 DNA is TGTGCCAGCAGCTTAGGGACAGGCCAAGAGCAGTACTTC.

The genes are TRBV4-1 and TRBJ1-3, with D unresolved. The V and J ends lost 5 bases and 7 bases respectively, with 18 bases between them. The CDR3 length is 15 residues. Germline V gene lookup returns CDR1 MGHRA and CDR2 YSYEKL. This CDR3 is CASSVHGGQPNTIYF. As DNA, the CDR3 is TGCGCCAGCAGCGTACATGGTGGGCAGCCGAACACCATATATTTT.